These 18 T cell receptor beta chains were all obtained from the same sample, sequenced in a study of CD8 T cells in ankylosing spondylitis. Findings and limits, study-wide: What seemed typical of ankylosing spondylitis blood was a TCR beta motif built from about eight highly homologous variants.

TCRdb itself ran the 5' RACE reads through MiXCR, one entry per CDR3 protein. This table holds 220,000 or so distinct CDR3 sequences, approximately 20% found once. The antigens these receptors bind are not known. Sample: blood, either unsorted or a sorted T cell fraction (not recorded which). Every receptor here comes from a male donor with ankylosing spondylitis.

The rearrangement joins TRBV4-1 to TRBJ1-2; tentative D call: TRBD1 (5 bases). The V gene lost 4 bases and the J gene lost 0 bases, with 18 bases spanning the gap. Germline lookup yields CDR1 MGHRA and CDR2 YSYEKL. The CDR3 is 17 residues long. The CDR3, as DNA: TGCGCCAGCAGCCCCGCGGGGCGGGACGGAACTAACTATGGCTACACCTTC. It yields the protein CASSPAGRDGTNYGYTF.

The chain uses TRBV13 and TRBJ1-1; D remains unclear. Germline V gene lookup returns CDR1 PRHDT and CDR2 FYEKMQ (reference sequence). The CDR3 runs 15 residues. V was clipped by 5 bases and J by 2 bases, with 15 bases between them. The CDR3 region is CASSTETRGNTEAFF. The CDR3 DNA is TGTGCCAGCAGCACGGAAACCCGAGGCAACACTGAAGCTTTCTTT.

Ten or more counts support this clonotype. The rearrangement uses TRBV12-3 or TRBV12-4 and TRBJ1-1, with D maybe TRBD1 (6 bases). The CDR3 has 14 amino acids. Trimming removed 1 base from V and 2 bases from J, with 8 bases in between. CDR3 nucleotide sequence: TGTGCCAGCAGTTTAGGGACAGATAACACTGAAGCTTTCTTT. Translated, it gives CASSLGTDNTEAFF.

The rearrangement uses TRBV7-2 and TRBJ2-4; 10 bases are a match to TRBD2. The junction had 3 bases not matched to a gene; V was cut back by 4 bases and J by 0 bases. Germline-derived CDR1 and CDR2 are SGHTA and FQGNSA. The CDR3 consists of 16 residues. The CDR3 region has the DNA TGTGCCAGCAGCTCTAGCGGGAGCGTAGCCAAAAACATTCAGTACTTC. Translation: CASSSSGSVAKNIQYF.

The J gene is TRBJ1-1, the V gene TRBV2, with 9 bases aligning to TRBD1. The CDR3 length is 17 residues. With V trimmed by 2 bases and J by 0 bases, 7 bases remained unmatched. Germline loops: CDR1 SNHLY, CDR2 FYNNEI. This CDR3 reads CASSEPRDRVMNTEAFF. The DNA of the CDR3 is TGTGCCAGCAGTGAACCCCGGGACAGGGTGATGAACACTGAAGCTTTCTTT. The variable domain in full, with the rest retrieved from reference TRBV2 and TRBJ1-1, is EPEVTQTPSHQVTQMGQEVILRCVPISNHLYFYWYRQILGQKVEFLVSFYNNEISEKSEIFDDQFSVERPDGSNFTLKIRSTKLEDSAMYFCASSEPRDRVMNTEAFFGQGTRLTVV.

A few counts support this clonotype. The chain carries TRBV20-1 and TRBJ2-1; the D gene is possibly TRBD1 (6 bases). This CDR3 contains 17 residues. In germline, CDR1 is DFQATT, CDR2 SNEGSKA (reference sequence). Trimming removed 8 bases at V and 4 bases at J, with 27 bases between. The CDR3 bases are TGCAGTCAGAAAAGGATCACCTTGGGGGCCCTATACAATGAGCAGTTCTTC. Translating gives CSQKRITLGALYNEQFF.

The genes are TRBV11-2 and TRBJ2-7; tentative D call: TRBD2 (6 bases). The CDR3 sequence is 17 residues long. Looked up from germline, CDR1 is SGHAT and CDR2 is FQNNGV. V was clipped by 2 bases and J by 0 bases, with 17 bases between them. CDR3 bases: TGTGCCAGCAGCTTATTTGGAGGGGAGATGAGCTCCTACGAGCAGTACTTC. Translated: CASSLFGGEMSSYEQYF.

The chain links TRBV12-3 or TRBV12-4 to TRBJ1-2; possibly TRBD1 for D (5 bases). CDR3 length: 15 amino acids. With 6 bases removed from V and 2 bases from J, the gap between germline ends came to 16 bases. CDR3 DNA: TGTGCCAGCAGCACGCTGACAGAGGAAAACTATGGCTACACCTTC. This sequence encodes CASSTLTEENYGYTF.

This clonotype was detected only a few times. The chain carries TRBV5-1 and TRBJ2-7, with 7 bases lining up with TRBD2. J gave up 2 bases and V 5 bases, and 7 bases lay outside the gene matches. CDR3 length equals 14 residues. CDR1 is SGHRS and CDR2 is YFSETQ in the germline V gene. This chain's CDR3 is CASRFAGDTYEQYF. CDR3 nucleotide sequence: TGCGCCAGCAGATTTGCGGGGGATACCTACGAGCAGTACTTC.

This clonotype was seen only a few times. The chain recombines TRBV29-1 with TRBJ2-1; TRBD2 matches 8 bases. CDR3 length: 16 amino acids. From germline, CDR1 is SQVTM and CDR2 ANQGSEA. CDR3 sequence (DNA): TGCGGAGCGACACCCGTTGAGAGCGGGGGTTTGGATGAGCAGTTCTTC. The encoded protein is CGATPVESGGLDEQFF.

CDR3 sequence reads: CASSPTGGKNTGELFF. The CDR3 region has the DNA TGTGCCAGCTCACCCACCGGGGGAAAGAACACCGGGGAGCTGTTTTTT. The V and J genes are TRBV18 and TRBJ2-2; a weak D match, TRBD2 (6 bases). V was pared by 3 bases and J by 1 base, with 12 bases between. The length of the CDR3 is 16 residues. Germline V gene lookup returns CDR1 KGHSH and CDR2 LQKENI. The full variable domain, its missing parts supplied by reference TRBV18 and TRBJ2-2, is NAGVMQNPRHLVRRRGQEARLRCSPMKGHSHVYWYRQLPEEGLKFMVYLQKENIIDESGMPKERFSAEFPKEGPSILRIQQVVRGDSAAYFCASSPTGGKNTGELFFGEGSRLTVL.

The chain employs TRBV15 and TRBJ2-7; D uncertain. Per germline, CDR1 LNHNV and CDR2 YYDKDF (reference sequence). CDR3 size: 14 residues. Trimming removed 1 base at V and 4 bases at J, with 11 bases between. The CDR3 loop is CATSRGLGGYEQYF. The CDR3 nucleotides are TGTGCCACCAGCAGAGGTCTCGGCGGATACGAGCAGTACTTC. The whole variable domain, filled in from reference TRBV15 and TRBJ2-7, reads DAMVIQNPRYQVTQFGKPVTLSCSQTLNHNVMYWYQQKSSQAPKLLFHYYDKDFNNEADTPDNFQSRRPNTSFCFLDIRSPGLGDTAMYLCATSRGLGGYEQYFGPGTRLTVT.

This clonotype occurred a few times. This chain uses TRBV11-1 with TRBJ2-2; 15 bases map to TRBD2. V trimming: 5 bases; J trimming: 3 bases; junction bases outside the gene matches: 7. CDR3 size: 18 residues. Germline V gene data show CDR1 as SGHAT and CDR2 as FQDESV (reference sequence). The CDR3 nucleotides are TGTGCCAGCAGCCTACAGGGACTAGCGGGGGGATACACCGGGGAGCTGTTTTTT. Translating it yields CASSLQGLAGGYTGELFF.

This clonotype was detected only a few times. This chain joins TRBV11-2 and TRBJ2-7; 9 nucleotides line up with TRBD2. Germline CDR1 SGHAT, CDR2 FQNNGV. J was trimmed by 0 bases and V by 2 bases; bases with no gene match: 2. This CDR3 is 15 amino acids long. The CDR3 loop is CASSLFSGSSYEQYF. The CDR3 DNA follows: TGTGCCAGCAGCTTATTTAGCGGGAGCTCCTACGAGCAGTACTTC.

CDR3 protein: CASSYERQSTDTQYF. CDR3 nucleotide sequence: TGTGCCAGCAGTTACGAGCGACAGAGCACAGATACGCAGTATTTT. The chain carries TRBV6-2 or TRBV6-3 and TRBJ2-3; possibly TRBD1 for D (5 bases). Germline V gene data show CDR1 as MNHEY and CDR2 as SVGEGT. V was clipped by 2 bases and J by 0 bases, with 9 bases between them. The CDR3 has 15 amino acids.

This chain uses TRBV7-9 with TRBJ2-7; D tentatively reads TRBD1 or TRBD2 (5 bases each). The length of the CDR3 is 13 residues. V was trimmed by 2 bases and J by 3 bases, leaving 8 bases between them. CDR1 is SEHNR and CDR2 is FQNEAQ in the germline V gene (reference sequence). The CDR3 protein is CASSLMGVYEQYF. CDR3 bases: TGTGCCAGCAGCTTAATGGGGGTCTACGAGCAGTACTTC.

This clonotype was found a few times. This CDR3 reads CASSQDRGTSGSGEQFF. In DNA, the CDR3 is TGCGCCAGCAGCCAAGATCGGGGGACTAGCGGGAGCGGTGAGCAGTTCTTC. The J gene is TRBJ2-1, the V gene TRBV4-3; TRBD2 aligns across 14 bases. Germline-derived CDR1 and CDR2 are LGHNA and YSLEER. The trim removed 0 bases at V and 9 bases at J, leaving 7 bases unmatched. This CDR3 is 17 amino acids long.

This clonotype has only a few counts. V gene TRBV21-1 combines with J gene TRBJ2-5. TRBV21-1 is flagged as a pseudogene. The CDR3 covers 18 residues. CDR3 in DNA: TGTGCCAGCAGCAAAACGCAGCTCTCTAGGGTTAACCAAGAGACCCAGTACTTC. Translated, it gives CASSKTQLSRVNQETQYF.